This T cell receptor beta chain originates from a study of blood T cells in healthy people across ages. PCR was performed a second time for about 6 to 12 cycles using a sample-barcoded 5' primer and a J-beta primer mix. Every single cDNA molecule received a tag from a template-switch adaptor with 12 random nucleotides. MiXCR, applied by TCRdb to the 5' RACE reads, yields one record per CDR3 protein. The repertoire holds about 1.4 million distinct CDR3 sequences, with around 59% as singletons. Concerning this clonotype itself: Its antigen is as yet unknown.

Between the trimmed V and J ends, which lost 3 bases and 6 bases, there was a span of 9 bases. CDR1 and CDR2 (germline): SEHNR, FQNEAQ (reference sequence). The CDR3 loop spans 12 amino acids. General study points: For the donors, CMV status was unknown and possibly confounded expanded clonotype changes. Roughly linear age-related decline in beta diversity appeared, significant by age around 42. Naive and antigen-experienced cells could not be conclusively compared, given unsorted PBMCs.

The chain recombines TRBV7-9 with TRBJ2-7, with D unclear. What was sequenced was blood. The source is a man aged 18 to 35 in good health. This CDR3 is CASSFDAPEQYF. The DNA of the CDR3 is TGTGCCAGCAGCTTCGACGCGCCCGAGCAGTACTTC.